Listed below are T cell receptor beta chains from one sample, sequenced in a study of blood T cell repertoires in COVID-19. Libraries were prepared by immunoSEQ multiplex PCR; TCRdb keeps only in-frame clonotypes and omits some of them. In the table there are about 250,000 clones, approximately 83% of which are singletons. The sample consisted of peripheral blood. All receptors derive from a man aged 40-49 years with acute or convalescent COVID-19. Both conserved end residues are trimmed from each CDR3. The order of the fields is CDR3 length, J gene, V gene, CDR3 protein.

cdr3_length: 12; j_call: TRBJ1-2; v_call: TRBV4-2; cdr3_aa: ASSRRTGEDGYT
cdr3_length: 12; j_call: TRBJ1-1; v_call: TRBV7-2; cdr3_aa: ASSLTAMNTEAF
cdr3_length: 13; j_call: TRBJ1-4; v_call: TRBV19; cdr3_aa: ASSRTDRDNEKLF
cdr3_length: 15; j_call: TRBJ2-7; v_call: TRBV7-9; cdr3_aa: ASSLLVSTVEPSEQY
cdr3_length: 12; j_call: TRBJ1-2; v_call: TRBV5-1; cdr3_aa: ASSLGGSYYGYT
cdr3_length: 15; j_call: TRBJ1-6; v_call: TRBV6-1; cdr3_aa: ASSDSKGQGYNSPLH
cdr3_length: 13; j_call: TRBJ1-2; v_call: TRBV27; cdr3_aa: ASSFYGQPNYGYT
cdr3_length: 12; j_call: TRBJ1-5; v_call: TRBV18; cdr3_aa: ASSPPGLGQPQH
cdr3_length: 12; j_call: TRBJ1-2; v_call: TRBV3-1/TRBV3-2; cdr3_aa: ASSQDPAGNGYT
cdr3_length: 11; j_call: TRBJ2-1; v_call: TRBV7-8; cdr3_aa: ASTLAGGGEQF
cdr3_length: 12; j_call: TRBJ1-1; v_call: TRBV19; cdr3_aa: ASSRDRGRTEAF
cdr3_length: 11; j_call: TRBJ1-1; v_call: TRBV27; cdr3_aa: ASSWRGRGEAF
cdr3_length: 14; j_call: TRBJ2-3; v_call: TRBV5-4; cdr3_aa: ASSTWTSGMGDTQY
cdr3_length: 15; j_call: TRBJ1-1; v_call: TRBV18; cdr3_aa: ASSPRSSGAMNTEAF
cdr3_length: 15; j_call: TRBJ2-1; v_call: TRBV5-1; cdr3_aa: ASSGGLAGGPGNEQF
cdr3_length: 14; j_call: TRBJ1-3; v_call: TRBV5-1; cdr3_aa: ASSLSGTQTGNTIY